The entry below describes one TCR beta chain. Its antigen is currently not known. No base-level quality is on record; no much larger clone is a single base apart. This record comes from a study of blood T cell repertoires in COVID-19 (dated by TCRdb to 2019 to 2021). For the wider study: The collaborator samples originated in the United States, Italy and Spain and spanned the acute and convalescent phases of COVID-19. Nearly every sample came with metadata listing a de-identified subject ID, COVID-19 status, age in years and sex. Deeply sampled blood TCRbeta repertoires from subjects exposed to, actively infected with, or recovered from COVID-19 were included in the dataset. The samples were drawn from two sources: the first 160 participants of the ongoing ImmuneRACE study, and 1,200 or so subjects contributed by 6 global collaborators. The repertoires were released in a freely available public database intended as a resource for research on the immune response to SARS-CoV-2. The material from the prospective study consisted of cDNA or gDNA derived from T cells, B-cell-depleted T cells, or PBMCs. Where HLA class I and class II types were available, the types were taken from metadata supplied by the sample provider, not from assay-based typing. General study outcomes and caveats: Clinical and demographic metadata were provided uncurated, with the amount varying by source and participant.

The CDR3 contains 19 residues, cysteine and phenylalanine counted. Only the CDR3 portion is preserved as DNA: 57 bases, with reading frame beginning at the first base. V trim: 0 bases; J trim: 0 bases; unmatched bases: 6. As encoded in the germline V gene, CDR1 is SGHDN while CDR2 is FVKESK. The immunoSEQ Assay, a bias-controlled multiplex PCR, was used to amplify TCRbeta CDR3 regions from genomic DNA. The authors processed their data as follows. Within the assay, amplification of reference gene primers was used to estimate how many nucleated cells each sample contained. To quantify the absolute abundance of each unique TCRbeta CDR3 rearrangement, sequence reads were collapsed and filtered. Productive Simpson clonality was computed per sample as the square root of Simpson's diversity index over productive rearrangements. The immuneACCESS repertoire file appears here via TCRdb, limited to in-frame rearrangements. These files lack a portion of the clones; in checked studies, under half of the deficit traces to unresolved V genes, and the cause of the others is not known. The DNA gave D and trimming, while V, J and clone size come from that table. In this sample the table shows some 150,000 clones, about 80% of which occur a single time. 3% to 3.5% of the sample goes to the ten largest clones.

Each collaborating institution followed its own protocols to collect whole blood in K2EDTA tubes. Collaborator samples were shipped for TCRbeta analysis as frozen whole blood, isolated PBMCs, or DNA extracted from either sample type. This clonotype originated in a woman of 80 years or more with acute or convalescent COVID-19. Sample: peripheral blood. The rearrangement combines TRBV14 with TRBJ2-4; 12 bases in the junction line up with TRBD2. At the DNA level, the sequence is TGTGCCAGCAGCCAAGATGGGGGACTAGCGGGCTTAGCCAAAAACATTCAGTACTTC. Translated, it reads CASSQDGGLAGLAKNIQYF.